This TCR beta chain originates from a study of blood T cell repertoires in COVID-19 (TCRdb year 2020). Regarding the research as a whole: Samples from collaborators originated in the United States, Italy and Spain and spanned both the acute and convalescent phases of COVID-19. The prospective study material was composed of cDNA or gDNA derived from T cells, B-cell-depleted T cells, or PBMCs. The samples were drawn from two sources: the first 160 participants of the ongoing ImmuneRACE study, and fewer than 1,500 subjects contributed by 6 global collaborators. The dataset comprised deeply sampled blood TCRbeta repertoires from subjects exposed to, actively infected with, or recovered from COVID-19. A de-identified subject ID, COVID-19 status, age in years and sex were almost always included in the sample metadata. The repertoires were released in a freely available public database intended as a resource for research on the immune response to SARS-CoV-2. Where available, HLA class I and class II types were taken from metadata supplied by the sample provider and were not determined by assay-based typing.

TCRbeta CDR3 regions were amplified from genomic DNA by means of the immunoSEQ Assay, a bias-controlled multiplex PCR. For the original study's pipeline: The number of nucleated cells in each sample was estimated by amplification of reference gene primers within the assay. To quantify the absolute abundance of each unique TCRbeta CDR3 rearrangement, sequence reads were collapsed and filtered. For each sample, productive Simpson clonality was calculated as the square root of Simpson's diversity index over productive rearrangements. In its TCRdb copy, this immuneACCESS table keeps in-frame sequences only and misses some clones. Where compared with another copy, unresolved V genes explain less than half of these, and the others have no known cause. V and J calls and clone size come straight from that table; D and trimming were deduced from the DNA. This sample lists around 250,000 clones; 88% were detected once. The ten largest clones represent around 3% of the sample.

Here is what the overall study found, with its caveats: The amount of clinical and demographic metadata varied by source and participant and was provided uncurated.

On this clone itself: The specificity of this receptor is unknown. Base qualities were left out, and no much larger clone turns up one base away.

The CDR3 has 16 amino acids, counting the end cysteine and phenylalanine. The entry retains the CDR3 DNA only, 48 bases that are in frame from base 1. Deletion took 3 bases off V and 0 bases off J, with a span of 12 bases between the germline ends. Reading the germline V gene gives CDR1 ENHRY and CDR2 SYGVKD. Participants in the prospective study were aged about 18 to 90 years, lived in 20 to 30 United States geographic areas, and enrolled through a virtual design. To assign participants to cohorts, the prospective study relied on clinical history that participants themselves reported in a screening survey and a study questionnaire. A participant counted as exposed if, within 2 weeks of entering the study, that participant had been in contact with someone who had a PCR-confirmed or clinician-diagnosed COVID-19 case. In the prospective study, mobile phlebotomists collected whole blood, serum and a nasopharyngeal or oropharyngeal swab from each participant. Over an approximately 2-month period, participants in the prospective study had the option of providing additional blood draws and questionnaires. Prospective study blood samples were shipped either frozen or at room temperature before DNA extraction.

The rearranged chain carries TRBV10-3 and TRBJ1-5; no D gene can be assigned with confidence. Sequenced material: PBMCs or T cells enriched from blood (not recorded which). The clonotype originates from a woman in her thirties or forties who had been exposed to COVID-19. CDR3 reads: CAISDVSDDSNQPQHF. At the DNA level, the sequence is TGTGCCATCAGTGATGTGTCAGATGATAGCAATCAGCCCCAGCATTTT.